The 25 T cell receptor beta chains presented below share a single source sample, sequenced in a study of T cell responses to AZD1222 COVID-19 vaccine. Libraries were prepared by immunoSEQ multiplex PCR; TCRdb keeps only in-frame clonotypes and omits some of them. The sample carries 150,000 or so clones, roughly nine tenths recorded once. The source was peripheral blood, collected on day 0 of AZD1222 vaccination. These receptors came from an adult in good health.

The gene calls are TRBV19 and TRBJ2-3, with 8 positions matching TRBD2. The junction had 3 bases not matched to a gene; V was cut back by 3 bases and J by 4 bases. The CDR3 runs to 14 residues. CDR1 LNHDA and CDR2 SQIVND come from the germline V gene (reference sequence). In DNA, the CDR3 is TGTGCCAGTAGTATTTATAGCGGGGCAGATACGCAGTATTTT. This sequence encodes CASSIYSGADTQYF.

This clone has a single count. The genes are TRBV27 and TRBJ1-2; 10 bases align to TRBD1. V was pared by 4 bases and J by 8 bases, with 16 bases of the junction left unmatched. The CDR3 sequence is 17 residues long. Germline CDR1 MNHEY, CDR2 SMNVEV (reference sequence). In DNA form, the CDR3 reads TGTGCCAGCAGTTCCTCCTCCGGGACAGGGGCCTCCAGGGGCTACACCTTC. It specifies CASSSSSGTGASRGYTF.

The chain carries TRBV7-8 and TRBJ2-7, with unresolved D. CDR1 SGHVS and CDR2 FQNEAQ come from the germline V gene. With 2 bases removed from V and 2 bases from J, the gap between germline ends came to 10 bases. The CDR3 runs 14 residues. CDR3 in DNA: TGTGCCAGCAGCTTATCGGAGCCTGCCTACGAGCAGTACTTC. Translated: CASSLSEPAYEQYF.

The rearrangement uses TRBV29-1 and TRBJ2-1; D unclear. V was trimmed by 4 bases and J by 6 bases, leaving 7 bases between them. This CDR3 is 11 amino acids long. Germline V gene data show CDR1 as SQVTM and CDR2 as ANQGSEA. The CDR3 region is CSVATLNEQFF. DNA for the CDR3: TGCAGCGTTGCAACCCTCAATGAGCAGTTCTTC.

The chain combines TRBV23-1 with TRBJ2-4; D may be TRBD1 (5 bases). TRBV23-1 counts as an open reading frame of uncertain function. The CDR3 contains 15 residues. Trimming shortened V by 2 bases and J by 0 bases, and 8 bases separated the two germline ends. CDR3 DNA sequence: TGCGCCAGCAGTCAAGTCAGGGTAGCCAAAAACATTCAGTACTTC. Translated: CASSQVRVAKNIQYF.

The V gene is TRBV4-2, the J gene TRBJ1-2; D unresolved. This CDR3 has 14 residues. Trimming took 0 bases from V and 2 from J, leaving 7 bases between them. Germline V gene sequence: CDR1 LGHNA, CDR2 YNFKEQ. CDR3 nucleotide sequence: TGTGCCAGCAGCCAAGATACCGGGAACTATGGCTACACCTTC. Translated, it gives CASSQDTGNYGYTF.

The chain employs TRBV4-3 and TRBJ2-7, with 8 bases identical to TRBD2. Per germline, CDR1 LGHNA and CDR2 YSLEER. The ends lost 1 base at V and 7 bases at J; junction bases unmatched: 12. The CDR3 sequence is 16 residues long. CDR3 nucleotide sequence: TGCGCCAGCAGCCAAGGGCTAGCGGGCCCCTCGGAGGAGCAGTACTTC. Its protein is CASSQGLAGPSEEQYF.

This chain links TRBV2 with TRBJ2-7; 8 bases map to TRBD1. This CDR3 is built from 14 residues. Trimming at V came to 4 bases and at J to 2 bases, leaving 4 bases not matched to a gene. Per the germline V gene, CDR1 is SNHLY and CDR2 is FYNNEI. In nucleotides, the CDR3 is TGTGCCAGCAGTGGAGGACAGGGAACCTACGAGCAGTACTTC. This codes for CASSGGQGTYEQYF.

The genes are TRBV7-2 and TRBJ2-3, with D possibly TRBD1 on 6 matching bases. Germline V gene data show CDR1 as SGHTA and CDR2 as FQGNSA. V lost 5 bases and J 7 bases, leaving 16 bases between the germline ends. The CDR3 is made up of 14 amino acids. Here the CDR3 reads CASSVQGWGNTQYF. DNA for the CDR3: TGTGCCAGCAGCGTACAGGGTTGGGGAAATACGCAGTATTTT.

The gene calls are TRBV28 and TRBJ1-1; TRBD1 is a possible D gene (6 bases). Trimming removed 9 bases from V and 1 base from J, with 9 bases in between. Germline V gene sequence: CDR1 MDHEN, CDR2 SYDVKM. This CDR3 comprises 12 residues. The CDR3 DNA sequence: TGTGCCAGTTTGGACAGGAACACTGAAGCTTTCTTT. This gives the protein CASLDRNTEAFF.

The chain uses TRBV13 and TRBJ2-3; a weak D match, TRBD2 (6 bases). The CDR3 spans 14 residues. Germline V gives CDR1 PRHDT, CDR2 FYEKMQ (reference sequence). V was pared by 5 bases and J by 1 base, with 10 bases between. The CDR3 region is CASSVGGGTDTQYF. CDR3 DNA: TGTGCCAGCAGCGTCGGGGGTGGCACAGATACGCAGTATTTT.

The CDR3 reads CASSHPAANEKLFF. The CDR3 region has the DNA TGTGCCAGCAGTCACCCCGCCGCCAATGAAAAACTGTTTTTT. This sequence joins TRBV27 and TRBJ1-4; D unresolved. V was shortened by 5 bases and J by 5 bases, with 12 bases between the two germline ends. Germline V gene data show CDR1 as MNHEY and CDR2 as SMNVEV (reference sequence). The CDR3 is made up of 14 amino acids.

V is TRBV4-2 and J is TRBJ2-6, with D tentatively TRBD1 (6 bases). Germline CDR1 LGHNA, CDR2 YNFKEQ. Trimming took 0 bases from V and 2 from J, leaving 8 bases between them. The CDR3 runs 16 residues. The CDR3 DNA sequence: TGTGCCAGCAGCCAAGACGAGGGGGCTGGGGCCAACGTCCTGACTTTC. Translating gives CASSQDEGAGANVLTF.

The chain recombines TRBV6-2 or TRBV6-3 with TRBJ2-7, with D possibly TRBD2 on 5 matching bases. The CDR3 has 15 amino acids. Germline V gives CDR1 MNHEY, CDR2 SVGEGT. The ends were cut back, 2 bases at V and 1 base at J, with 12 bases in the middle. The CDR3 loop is CASSYGGSGSYEQYF. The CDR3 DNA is TGTGCCAGCAGTTACGGAGGCAGCGGTTCCTACGAGCAGTACTTC.

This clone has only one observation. CDR3 in amino acids: CASSRQTGELFF. DNA for the CDR3: TGCGCCAGCAGTAGGCAAACCGGGGAGCTGTTTTTT. The chain joins TRBV4-1 to TRBJ2-2; D uncertain. Trimming left V 6 bases short and J 5 bases short, with 7 bases between. Germline CDR1 MGHRA, CDR2 YSYEKL. This CDR3 contains 12 residues.

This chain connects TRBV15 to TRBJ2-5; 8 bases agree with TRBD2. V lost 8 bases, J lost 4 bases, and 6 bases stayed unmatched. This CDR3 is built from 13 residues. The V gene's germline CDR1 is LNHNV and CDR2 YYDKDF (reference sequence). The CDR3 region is CATSGGPRETQYF. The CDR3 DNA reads TGTGCCACCTCGGGAGGGCCACGAGAGACCCAGTACTTC.

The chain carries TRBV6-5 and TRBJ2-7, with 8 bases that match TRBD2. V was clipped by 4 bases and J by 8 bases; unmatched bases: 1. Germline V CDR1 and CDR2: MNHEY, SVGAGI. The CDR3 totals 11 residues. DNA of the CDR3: TGTGCCAGCAGTTTAGCGGGAAAGCAGTACTTC. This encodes CASSLAGKQYF.

The CDR3 region is CASSRQTSGMPIDEQFF. CDR3 DNA sequence: TGTGCCAGCAGCCGACAGACTAGCGGGATGCCTATCGATGAGCAGTTCTTC. The chain uses TRBV28 and TRBJ2-1, with 11 bases matching TRBD2. This CDR3 is built from 17 residues. Germline trimming cut 6 bases from V and 8 bases from J; bases unmatched to any gene: 15. From germline, CDR1 is MDHEN and CDR2 SYDVKM.

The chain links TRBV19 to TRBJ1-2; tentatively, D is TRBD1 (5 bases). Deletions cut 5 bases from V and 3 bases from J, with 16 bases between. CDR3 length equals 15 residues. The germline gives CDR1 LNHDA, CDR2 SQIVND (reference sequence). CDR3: CASSVTRGVYYGYTF. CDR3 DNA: TGTGCCAGTAGTGTGACGCGGGGCGTCTACTATGGCTACACCTTC.

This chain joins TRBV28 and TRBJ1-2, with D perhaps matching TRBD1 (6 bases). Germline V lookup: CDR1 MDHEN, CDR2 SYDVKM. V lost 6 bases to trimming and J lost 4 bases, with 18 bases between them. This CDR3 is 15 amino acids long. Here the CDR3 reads CASSLGGGIRYGYTF. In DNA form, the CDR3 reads TGTGCCAGCAGCCTTGGAGGGGGGATTCGCTATGGCTACACCTTC.

CDR3 coding DNA: TGTGCCAGCAGCTTAGAGGGGGCTGGGGTTACTGAAGCTTTCTTT. Translation gives CASSLEGAGVTEAFF. J is TRBJ1-1 and V is TRBV7-8; 7 nucleotides agree with TRBD1. Trimming removed 1 base from V and 5 bases from J; junction bases left unmatched: 7. This CDR3 spans 15 amino acids. Germline values: CDR1 SGHVS, CDR2 FQNEAQ.

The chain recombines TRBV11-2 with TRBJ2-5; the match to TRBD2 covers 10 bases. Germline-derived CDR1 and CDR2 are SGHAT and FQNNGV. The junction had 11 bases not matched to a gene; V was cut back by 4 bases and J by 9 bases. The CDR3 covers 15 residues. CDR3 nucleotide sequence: TGTGCCAGCAGCTCGAGGACTAGCGGAGATGGAGCCCAGTACTTC. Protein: CASSSRTSGDGAQYF. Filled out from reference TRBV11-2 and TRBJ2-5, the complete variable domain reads EAGVAQSPRYKIIEKRQSVAFWCNPISGHATLYWYQQILGQGPKLLIQFQNNGVVDDSQLPKDRFSAERLKGVDSTLKIQPAKLEDSAVYLCASSSRTSGDGAQYFGPGTRLLVL.

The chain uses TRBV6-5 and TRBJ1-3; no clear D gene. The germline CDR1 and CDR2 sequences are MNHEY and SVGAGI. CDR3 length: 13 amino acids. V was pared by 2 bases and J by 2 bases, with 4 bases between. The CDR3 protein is CASSYSPGNTIYF. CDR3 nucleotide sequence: TGTGCCAGCAGTTACAGTCCTGGAAACACCATATATTTT.

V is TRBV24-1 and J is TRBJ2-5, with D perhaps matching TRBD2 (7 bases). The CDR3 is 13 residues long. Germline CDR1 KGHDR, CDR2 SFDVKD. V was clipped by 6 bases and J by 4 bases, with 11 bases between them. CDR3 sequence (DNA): TGTGCCACCAGTCGGGGGGCAGGAGAGACCCAGTACTTC. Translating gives CATSRGAGETQYF.

CDR3: CSARRTVDTEAFF. The DNA for the CDR3 is TGCAGCGCGCGACGGACAGTCGACACTGAAGCTTTCTTT. V and J are TRBV29-1 and TRBJ1-1; D perhaps matches TRBD1 (6 bases). The CDR3 covers 13 residues. With 7 bases removed from V and 3 bases from J, the gap between germline ends came to 15 bases. Germline-derived CDR1 and CDR2 are SQVTM and ANQGSEA.